These 20 T cell receptor beta chains originate from one sample sequenced in a study of shared clonotypes between healthy human individuals. Clones were read by immunoSEQ multiplex PCR, and TCRdb kept only the in-frame ones, dropping some. The sample consists of some 1,100,000 clones, approximately 78% of them appearing once. The sequencing sample was made of memory CD4+ T cells from PBMCs. Subset given: CD45RA-negative fraction. These receptors were taken from a man younger than 35 in good health. Some clones in this sample may be carry-over from other donors' samples.

The chain couples TRBV5-4 to TRBJ2-3; tentative D call: TRBD2 (7 bases). The CDR3 totals 14 residues. The germline V and J ends were trimmed by 1 base and 7 bases, with 13 bases remaining between them. Germline loops: CDR1 SGHNT, CDR2 YYREEE (reference sequence). The CDR3 loop reads CASSLWGGGNTQYF. The CDR3 nucleotides are TGTGCCAGCAGCTTGTGGGGGGGCGGAAATACGCAGTATTTT.

This sequence joins TRBV19 and TRBJ2-3; D is perhaps TRBD2 (6 bases). This CDR3 is 15 amino acids long. The V gene lost 6 bases and the J gene lost 0 bases, with 13 bases spanning the gap. Germline lookup yields CDR1 LNHDA and CDR2 SQIVND (reference sequence). For the CDR3, the DNA is TGTGCCAGTAGCTCCGGGAGCCCCAGCACAGATACGCAGTATTTT. It codes for CASSSGSPSTDTQYF.

This clone was found a few times. The gene calls are TRBV11-3 and TRBJ2-7; 7 nucleotides align to TRBD1. The V gene end was trimmed by 1 base and the J gene end by 2 bases; junction bases not matched to a gene: 5. CDR1 and CDR2 from the germline V gene are SGHNT and YENEEA. This CDR3 is 15 amino acids long. CDR3 sequence reads: CASSLGGGAAYEQYF. The CDR3 DNA is TGTGCCAGCAGCTTAGGAGGGGGCGCCGCCTACGAGCAGTACTTC.

In DNA form, the CDR3 reads TGTGCCAGCAGCTGGGAGAAGGGGCGAGGTGAAAAACTGTTTTTT. Amino acids: CASSWEKGRGEKLFF. The chain joins TRBV5-6 to TRBJ1-4, with D possibly TRBD1 on 5 matching bases. The CDR3 totals 15 residues. Trimming stripped 3 bases from V and 7 bases from J, with 16 bases between. Germline lookup yields CDR1 SGHDT and CDR2 YYEEEE. Together with reference TRBV5-6 and TRBJ1-4, the CDR3 gives the full variable domain: DAGVTQSPTHLIKTRGQQVTLRCSPKSGHDTVSWYQQALGQGPQFIFQYYEEEERQRGNFPDRFSGHQFPNYSSELNVNALLLGDSALYLCASSWEKGRGEKLFFGSGTQLSVL.

The J gene is TRBJ2-7, the V gene TRBV5-5; either TRBD1 or TRBD2 may fit D (5 bases each). The CDR3 is 14 residues long. CDR1 SGHKS and CDR2 YYEKEE come from the germline V gene (reference sequence). Trimming removed 1 base at V and 3 bases at J, with 11 bases between. CDR3 DNA sequence: TGTGCCAGCAGCTTGCGATGGGACGGCTACGAGCAGTACTTC. Protein product: CASSLRWDGYEQYF.

This clone came up a few times. V usage is TRBV6-5 and J usage is TRBJ1-5, with no clear D. Germline assignment: CDR1 MNHEY and CDR2 SVGAGI. The germline V and J ends were trimmed by 5 bases and 3 bases, with 11 bases remaining between them. The CDR3 length is 14 residues. CDR3 DNA sequence: TGTGCCAGCAGTCCAGGACCTTACAATCAGCCCCAGCATTTT. It codes for CASSPGPYNQPQHF.

The CDR3 DNA is TGTGCCAGGGGAGGGGGGTGGAAGCCCCAGCATTTT. Translating gives CARGGGWKPQHF. The chain is built from TRBV19 and TRBJ1-5, with D perhaps TRBD1 (6 bases). V was pared by 9 bases and J by 8 bases, with 14 bases between. The CDR3 has 12 amino acids. CDR1 LNHDA and CDR2 SQIVND come from the germline V gene (reference sequence). Full variable domain (outside the CDR3, taken from reference TRBV19 and TRBJ1-5): DGGITQSPKYLFRKEGQNVTLSCEQNLNHDAMYWYRQDPGQGLRLIYYSQIVNDFQKGDIAEGYSVSREKKESFPLTVTSAQKNPTAFYLCARGGGWKPQHFGDGTRLSIL.

Comments on this clone: At one end, the junction sequence differs from germline, possibly due to a read error. The CDR3 here is CASSQAGGSDTQYF. CDR3 coding DNA: TGTGCCAGCAGTCAAGCGGGAGGGTCAGATACGCAGTATTTT. The chain joins TRBV2 to TRBJ2-3; 10 bases fit TRBD2. Germline assignment: CDR1 SNHLY and CDR2 FYNNEI. The CDR3 is made up of 14 amino acids.

This chain uses TRBV25-1 with TRBJ2-5, with D perhaps assigned TRBD1 or TRBD2 (5 bases each). Trimming shortened V by 7 bases and J by 3 bases, and 12 bases separated the two germline ends. Germline V gene data show CDR1 as MGHDK and CDR2 as SYGVNS. The CDR3 has 13 amino acids. The CDR3 nucleotides read TGTGCCAGCAAGAAGGGGACGAAAGAGACCCAGTACTTC. It specifies CASKKGTKETQYF.

The genes are TRBV10-3 and TRBJ2-7, with D perhaps being TRBD1 or TRBD2 (5 bases each). CDR1 is ENHRY and CDR2 is SYGVKD in the germline V gene. V was pared by 10 bases and J by 6 bases, with 16 bases between. The CDR3 contains 12 residues. CDR3 loop: CATRLGDGEQYF. CDR3 in DNA: TGTGCCACCAGGCTTGGGGACGGCGAGCAGTACTTC.

The V gene is TRBV28, the J gene TRBJ2-3, with 7 bases identical to TRBD2. V was pared by 6 bases and J by 6 bases, with 9 bases of the junction left unmatched. Germline-derived CDR1 and CDR2 are MDHEN and SYDVKM. This CDR3 region has 14 residues. The CDR3 nucleotides are TGTGCCAGCAGCCCCGGGACTACCCCCGATACGCAGTATTTT. Protein product: CASSPGTTPDTQYF.

The rearrangement joins TRBV5-4 to TRBJ1-2, with 7 nucleotides matching TRBD1. The V and J ends lost 0 bases and 5 bases, in that order; junction bases with no gene match: 7. The CDR3 length is 15 residues. Germline CDR1 reads SGHNT; CDR2 reads YYREEE (reference sequence). CDR3: CASSLGPGTEYGYTF. The CDR3 DNA reads as TGTGCCAGCAGCTTGGGACCCGGGACAGAGTATGGCTACACCTTC.

The V and J genes are TRBV5-1 and TRBJ2-3; D may match TRBD1 or TRBD2 (5 bases each). The CDR3 consists of 14 residues. V was trimmed by 2 bases and J by 2 bases, leaving 9 bases between them. Germline V lookup: CDR1 SGHRS, CDR2 YFSETQ. The CDR3 region has the DNA TGCGCCAGCAGCTTTGGGGGTTTCACAGATACGCAGTATTTT. This codes for CASSFGGFTDTQYF.

The gene calls are TRBV10-3 and TRBJ1-2; the D gene is possibly TRBD1 (6 bases). The CDR3 has 17 residues. The germline CDR1 and CDR2 sequences are ENHRY and SYGVKD. Trimming stripped 3 bases from V and 4 bases from J, with 21 bases between. CDR3 sequence (DNA): TGTGCCATCAGTGAAGGAGACAGGAGTCGTACAAGCTATGGCTACACCTTC. Protein: CAISEGDRSRTSYGYTF.

This chain links TRBV5-8 with TRBJ1-2, with D unresolved. Trimming took 1 base from V and 2 from J, leaving 6 bases between them. Germline CDR1 and CDR2: SGHTS and YDEGEE. This CDR3 region has 13 residues. As DNA, the CDR3 is TGTGCCAGCAGCTTGCTGGGAAACTATGGCTACACCTTC. Protein sequence: CASSLLGNYGYTF.

V and J are TRBV5-1 and TRBJ2-2, with 9 bases lining up with TRBD1. With 3 bases clipped from V and 3 bases from J, the junction kept 6 bases outside the gene matches. This CDR3 is 16 amino acids long. Germline assignment: CDR1 SGHRS and CDR2 YFSETQ. This chain's CDR3 is CASSSRQGVHTGELFF. In DNA form, the CDR3 reads TGCGCCAGCAGCTCAAGACAGGGGGTTCACACCGGGGAGCTGTTTTTT. The whole variable domain, filled in from reference TRBV5-1 and TRBJ2-2, reads KAGVTQTPRYLIKTRGQQVTLSCSPISGHRSVSWYQQTPGQGLQFLFEYFSETQRNKGNFPGRFSGRQFSNSRSEMNVSTLELGDSALYLCASSSRQGVHTGELFFGEGSRLTVL.

This chain links TRBV10-1 with TRBJ1-5; 7 bases match TRBD1. The trim removed 2 bases at V and 7 bases at J, leaving 8 bases unmatched. There are 15 residues in the CDR3. In germline, CDR1 is WNHNN, CDR2 SYGVQD (reference sequence). In DNA, the CDR3 is TGCGCCAGCAGTGAGCCGACAGGGTCGGGGCAGCCCCAGCATTTT. Translated: CASSEPTGSGQPQHF.

The chain has TRBV11-3 and TRBJ2-1; D is perhaps TRBD2 (6 bases). Germline V gives CDR1 SGHNT, CDR2 YENEEA. The V gene lost 5 bases and the J gene lost 0 bases, with 20 bases spanning the gap. The CDR3 runs 18 residues. The CDR3 nucleotides are TGTGCCAGCAGCATACAAGCGGGTCTCCACCTCTCCTACAATGAGCAGTTCTTC. Protein sequence: CASSIQAGLHLSYNEQFF.

This chain joins TRBV7-2 and TRBJ2-1; D not certain. Between the trimmed V and J ends, which lost 0 bases and 9 bases, there was a span of 12 bases. The CDR3 contains 14 residues. Germline CDR1 SGHTA, CDR2 FQGNSA. CDR3 sequence reads: CASSLATAYGEQFF. The CDR3 DNA sequence: TGTGCCAGCAGCTTAGCCACAGCATACGGTGAGCAGTTCTTC. Filled out from reference TRBV7-2 and TRBJ2-1, the complete variable domain reads GAGVSQSPSNKVTEKGKDVELRCDPISGHTALYWYRQSLGQGLEFLIYFQGNSAPDKSGLPSDRFSAERTGGSVSTLTIQRTQQEDSAVYLCASSLATAYGEQFFGPGTRLTVL.

This chain joins TRBV4-2 and TRBJ2-2; TRBD2 aligns across 11 bases. Trimming removed 5 bases from V and 5 bases from J; junction bases left unmatched: 10. CDR3 length: 17 residues. Germline assignment: CDR1 LGHNA and CDR2 YNFKEQ. The CDR3 bases are TGTGCCAGCAGCTCAGGCACTAGCGGGAGTCGTACCGGGGAGCTGTTTTTT. Translated, it gives CASSSGTSGSRTGELFF.